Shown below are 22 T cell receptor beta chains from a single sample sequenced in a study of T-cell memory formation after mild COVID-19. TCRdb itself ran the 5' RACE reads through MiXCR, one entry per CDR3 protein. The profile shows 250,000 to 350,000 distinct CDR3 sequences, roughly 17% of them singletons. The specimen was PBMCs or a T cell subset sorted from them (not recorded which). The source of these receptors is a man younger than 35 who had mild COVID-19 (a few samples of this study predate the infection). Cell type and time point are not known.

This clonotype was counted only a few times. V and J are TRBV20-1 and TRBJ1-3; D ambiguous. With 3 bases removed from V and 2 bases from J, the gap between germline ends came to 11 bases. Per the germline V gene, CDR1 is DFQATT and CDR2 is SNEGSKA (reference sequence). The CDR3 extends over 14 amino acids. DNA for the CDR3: TGCAGTGCTAGGGGTCCCTGGACTGGAAACACCATATATTTT. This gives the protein CSARGPWTGNTIYF.

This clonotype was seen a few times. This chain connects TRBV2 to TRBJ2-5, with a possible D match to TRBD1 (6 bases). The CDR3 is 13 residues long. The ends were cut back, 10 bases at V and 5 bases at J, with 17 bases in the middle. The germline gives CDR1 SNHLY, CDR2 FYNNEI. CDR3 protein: CATYRDESETQYF. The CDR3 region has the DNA TGTGCCACCTACAGGGACGAATCGGAGACCCAGTACTTC.

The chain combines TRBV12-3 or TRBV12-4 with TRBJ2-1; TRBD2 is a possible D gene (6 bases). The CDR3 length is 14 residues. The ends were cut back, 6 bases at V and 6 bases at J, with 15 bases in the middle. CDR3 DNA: TGTGCCAGCAGCCGTAGACTAGTCGGCAATGAGCAGTTCTTC. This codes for CASSRRLVGNEQFF.

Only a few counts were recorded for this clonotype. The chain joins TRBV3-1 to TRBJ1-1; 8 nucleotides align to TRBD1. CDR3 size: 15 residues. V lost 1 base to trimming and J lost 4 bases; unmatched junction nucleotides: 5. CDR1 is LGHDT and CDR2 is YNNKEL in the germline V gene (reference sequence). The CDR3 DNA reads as TGTGCCAGCAGCCAAGGAACAGGGGGAGGCACTGAAGCTTTCTTT. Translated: CASSQGTGGGTEAFF.

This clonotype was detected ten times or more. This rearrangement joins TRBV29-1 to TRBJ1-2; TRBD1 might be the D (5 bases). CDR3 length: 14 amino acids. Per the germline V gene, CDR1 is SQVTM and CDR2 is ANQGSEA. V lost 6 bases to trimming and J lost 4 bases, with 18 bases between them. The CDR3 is CSVVPGRTGYGYTF. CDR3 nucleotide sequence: TGCAGCGTGGTCCCGGGGCGGACGGGCTATGGCTACACCTTC.

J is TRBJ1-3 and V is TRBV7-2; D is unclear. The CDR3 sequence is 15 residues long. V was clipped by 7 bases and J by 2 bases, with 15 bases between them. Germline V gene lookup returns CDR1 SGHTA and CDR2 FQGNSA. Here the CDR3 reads CASIFSPGTGNTIYF. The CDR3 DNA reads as TGTGCCAGCATCTTTAGCCCGGGAACTGGAAACACCATATATTTT.

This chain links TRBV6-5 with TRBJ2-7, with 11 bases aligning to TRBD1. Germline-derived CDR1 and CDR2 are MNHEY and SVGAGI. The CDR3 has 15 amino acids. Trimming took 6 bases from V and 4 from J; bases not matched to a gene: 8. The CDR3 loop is CASRVAGTGGYEQYF. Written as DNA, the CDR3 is TGTGCCAGCAGAGTCGCCGGGACAGGGGGTTACGAGCAGTACTTC.

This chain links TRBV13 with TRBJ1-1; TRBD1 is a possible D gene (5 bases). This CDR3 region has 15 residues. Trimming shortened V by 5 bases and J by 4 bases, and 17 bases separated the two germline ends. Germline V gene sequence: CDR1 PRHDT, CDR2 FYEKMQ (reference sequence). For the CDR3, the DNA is TGTGCCAGCAGCATAACCGGGACTTCGGGCACTGAAGCTTTCTTT. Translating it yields CASSITGTSGTEAFF.

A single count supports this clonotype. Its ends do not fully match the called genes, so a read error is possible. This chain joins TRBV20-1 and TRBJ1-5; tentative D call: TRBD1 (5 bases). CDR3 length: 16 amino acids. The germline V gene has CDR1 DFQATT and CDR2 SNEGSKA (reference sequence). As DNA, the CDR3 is TGCAGTGATAGAGATGGTGGCAGGGCCTTCAATCAGCCCCAGCATTTT. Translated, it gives CSDRDGGRAFNQPQHF.

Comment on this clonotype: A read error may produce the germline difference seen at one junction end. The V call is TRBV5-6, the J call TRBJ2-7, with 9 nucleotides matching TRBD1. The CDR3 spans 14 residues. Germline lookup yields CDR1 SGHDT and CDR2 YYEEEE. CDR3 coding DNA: TGTGCCAGCAGGTTGGACAGGGGAAGCTACGAGCAGTACTTC. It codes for CASRLDRGSYEQYF.

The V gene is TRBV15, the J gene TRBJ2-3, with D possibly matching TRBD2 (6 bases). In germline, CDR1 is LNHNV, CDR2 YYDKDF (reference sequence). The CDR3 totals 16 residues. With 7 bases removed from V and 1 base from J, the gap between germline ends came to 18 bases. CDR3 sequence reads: CATTPGVQLGTDTQYF. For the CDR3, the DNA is TGTGCCACCACCCCGGGGGTTCAATTAGGCACAGATACGCAGTATTTT. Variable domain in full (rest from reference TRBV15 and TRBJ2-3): DAMVIQNPRYQVTQFGKPVTLSCSQTLNHNVMYWYQQKSSQAPKLLFHYYDKDFNNEADTPDNFQSRRPNTSFCFLDIRSPGLGDTAMYLCATTPGVQLGTDTQYFGPGTRLTVL.

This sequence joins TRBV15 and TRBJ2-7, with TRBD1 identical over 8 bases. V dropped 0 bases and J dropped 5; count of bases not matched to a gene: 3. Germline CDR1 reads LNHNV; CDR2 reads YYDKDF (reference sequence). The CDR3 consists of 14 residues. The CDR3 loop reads CATSRERTGNEQYV. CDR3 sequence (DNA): TGTGCCACCAGCAGAGAAAGGACAGGGAACGAGCAGTACGTC.

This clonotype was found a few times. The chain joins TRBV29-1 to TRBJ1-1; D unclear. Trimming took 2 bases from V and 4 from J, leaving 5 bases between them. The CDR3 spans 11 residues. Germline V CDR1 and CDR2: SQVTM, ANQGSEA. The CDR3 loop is CSVEWGTEAFF. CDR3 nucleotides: TGCAGCGTTGAATGGGGCACTGAAGCTTTCTTT.

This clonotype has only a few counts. Here the CDR3 reads CASSFRLGGNTGELFF. DNA of the CDR3: TGTGCCAGCAGCTTTAGACTAGGGGGGAACACCGGGGAGCTGTTTTTT. The genes are TRBV9 and TRBJ2-2; D is possibly TRBD1 or TRBD2 (6 bases each). The CDR3 consists of 16 residues. Trimming took 4 bases from V and 1 from J, leaving 14 bases between them. Germline CDR1 is SGDLS and CDR2 is YYNGEE.

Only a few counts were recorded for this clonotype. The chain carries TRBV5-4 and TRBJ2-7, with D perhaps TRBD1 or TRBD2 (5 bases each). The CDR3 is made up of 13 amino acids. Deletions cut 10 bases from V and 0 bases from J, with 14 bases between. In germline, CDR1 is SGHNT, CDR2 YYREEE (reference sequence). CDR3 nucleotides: TGTGCCGGAGGCAGGACAAGCTCCTACGAGCAGTACGTC. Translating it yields CAGGRTSSYEQYV.

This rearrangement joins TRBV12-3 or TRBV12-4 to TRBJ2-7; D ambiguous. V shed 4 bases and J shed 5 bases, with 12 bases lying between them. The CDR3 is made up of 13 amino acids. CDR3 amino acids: CASSYLGFNEQYF. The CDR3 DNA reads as TGTGCCAGCAGTTACCTGGGGTTTAACGAGCAGTACTTC.

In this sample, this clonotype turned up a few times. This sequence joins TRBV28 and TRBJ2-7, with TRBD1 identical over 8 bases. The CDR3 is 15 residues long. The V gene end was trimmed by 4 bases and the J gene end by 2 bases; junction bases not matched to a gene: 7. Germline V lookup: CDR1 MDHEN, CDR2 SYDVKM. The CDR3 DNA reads TGTGCCAGCAGTTCCGGACAGGGTGGCCCCTACGAGCAGTACGTC. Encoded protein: CASSSGQGGPYEQYV.

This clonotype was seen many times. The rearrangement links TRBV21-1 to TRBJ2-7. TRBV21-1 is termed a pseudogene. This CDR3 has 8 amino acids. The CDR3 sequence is CASSKGYF. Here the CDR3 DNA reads TGTGCCAGCAGCAAAGGGTACTTC.

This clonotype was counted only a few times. In DNA form, the CDR3 reads TGTGCCATCAGTGGATGGACAGCCGACGCGGTAATGGGCTACACCTTC. Translated: CAISGWTADAVMGYTF. V is TRBV10-3 and J is TRBJ1-2; D may be TRBD1 (6 bases). Germline V gives CDR1 ENHRY, CDR2 SYGVKD. The CDR3 totals 16 residues. V lost 4 bases and J 8 bases, leaving 23 bases between the germline ends.

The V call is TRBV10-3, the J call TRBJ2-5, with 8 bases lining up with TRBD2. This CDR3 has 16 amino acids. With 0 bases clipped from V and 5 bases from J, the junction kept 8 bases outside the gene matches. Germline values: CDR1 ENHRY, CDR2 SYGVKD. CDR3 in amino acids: CAISESIASGRETQYF. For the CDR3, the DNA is TGTGCCATCAGTGAGTCGATCGCTAGCGGGCGGGAGACCCAGTACTTC.

The CDR3 DNA reads as TGCAGTGCTAGAGATCGCCGGGGAGCTTTCTTT. Its translation: CSARDRRGAFF. This sequence joins TRBV20-1 and TRBJ1-1, with unresolved D. The CDR3 is 11 residues long. V was trimmed by 0 bases and J by 10 bases, leaving 9 bases between them. CDR1 is DFQATT and CDR2 is SNEGSKA in the germline V gene (reference sequence).

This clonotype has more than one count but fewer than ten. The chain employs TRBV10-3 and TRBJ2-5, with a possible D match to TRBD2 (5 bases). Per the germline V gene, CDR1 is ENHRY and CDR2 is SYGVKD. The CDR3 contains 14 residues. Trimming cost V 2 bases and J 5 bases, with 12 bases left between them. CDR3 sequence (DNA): TGTGCCATCAGTGAGGCAGGAAGGGAGGAGACCCAGTACTTC. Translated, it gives CAISEAGREETQYF.